This T cell receptor (beta chain) stems from a study of cytomegalovirus exposure and HLA in healthy donors. Study context: Prior work identified 100 million to 130 million unique TCR beta sequences in some 200 million T cells.

The PCR made use of 60 Vbeta and 13 Jbeta primers. Measured with immunoSEQ multiplex PCR; TCRdb has only the in-frame clones, and not every one. The sample consists of some 170,000 clones, about 80% of them appearing once. Study observations and caveats: Among the CMV-associated chains, three were confirmed in vitro as specific for CMV antigens. Certain sequence variants were highly shared and formed a cluster, and this cluster was likely a sequencing artifact.

Remarks on this clone: The target antigen is unknown.

Germline CDR1 and CDR2: MNHEY and SMNVEV (reference sequence). The CDR3 covers 14 residues. Trimming removed 6 bases from V and 4 bases from J; junction bases left unmatched: 7. The sequence was obtained from a woman aged 30 to 39 in good health and CMV-seronegative. This chain connects TRBV27 to TRBJ2-3, with TRBD1 matching over 7 bases. The source material was PBMCs. Here the CDR3 DNA reads TGTGCCAGCAGACAGGGGCGGTCACCAGATACGCAGTATTTT. Its protein is CASRQGRSPDTQYF.